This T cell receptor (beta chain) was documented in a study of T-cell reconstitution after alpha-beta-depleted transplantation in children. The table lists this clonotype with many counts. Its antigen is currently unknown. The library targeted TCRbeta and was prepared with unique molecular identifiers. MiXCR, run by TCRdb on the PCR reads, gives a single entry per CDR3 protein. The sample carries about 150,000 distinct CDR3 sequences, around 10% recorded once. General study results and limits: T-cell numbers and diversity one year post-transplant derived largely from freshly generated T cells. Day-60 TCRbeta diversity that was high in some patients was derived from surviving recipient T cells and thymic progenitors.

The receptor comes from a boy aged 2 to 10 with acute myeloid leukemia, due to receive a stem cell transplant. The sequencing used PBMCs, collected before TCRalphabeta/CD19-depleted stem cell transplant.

The CDR3 reads CASSLALEGTYYGYTF. The CDR3 nucleotides read TGTGCCAGCAGCTTGGCCCTAGAAGGTACTTACTATGGCTACACCTTC. The chain joins TRBV5-5 to TRBJ1-2, with D unclear. With 0 bases removed from V and 3 bases from J, the gap between germline ends came to 15 bases. The germline V gene has CDR1 SGHKS and CDR2 YYEKEE (reference sequence). The CDR3 is 16 amino acids.